The subject of this entry is one TCR beta chain. Antigen specificity is unknown. This record belongs to a study of CD8 T cells in Susac syndrome. Findings of the study overall: Detection of Susac-specific public clones gave around 16 in total CD8+ repertoires and about 5 in CD8+ TEMRA repertoires.

RNA in amounts of roughly 0.5 to 1 ug was reverse transcribed with random hexamers. A single record per CDR3 protein comes from TCRdb applying MiXCR to the immunoSEQ multiplex PCR reads. There are about 100,000 distinct CDR3 sequences in the sample; nearly 97% occur only once, and 0.3% lies in the top ten. There are 13 residues in the CDR3. The germline V and J ends were trimmed by 5 bases and 7 bases, with 18 bases remaining between them. Germline loops: CDR1 DFQATT, CDR2 SNEGSKA (reference sequence). The sequenced material came from CD8+ T cells from PBMCs. The TCR was taken from a human donor with Susac syndrome. The chain links TRBV20-1 to TRBJ2-7; the D is unclear. The DNA for the CDR3 is TGCAGTGCTTCACCGCAAGTATTGGGGGAGCAGTACTTC. Translation gives CSASPQVLGEQYF.